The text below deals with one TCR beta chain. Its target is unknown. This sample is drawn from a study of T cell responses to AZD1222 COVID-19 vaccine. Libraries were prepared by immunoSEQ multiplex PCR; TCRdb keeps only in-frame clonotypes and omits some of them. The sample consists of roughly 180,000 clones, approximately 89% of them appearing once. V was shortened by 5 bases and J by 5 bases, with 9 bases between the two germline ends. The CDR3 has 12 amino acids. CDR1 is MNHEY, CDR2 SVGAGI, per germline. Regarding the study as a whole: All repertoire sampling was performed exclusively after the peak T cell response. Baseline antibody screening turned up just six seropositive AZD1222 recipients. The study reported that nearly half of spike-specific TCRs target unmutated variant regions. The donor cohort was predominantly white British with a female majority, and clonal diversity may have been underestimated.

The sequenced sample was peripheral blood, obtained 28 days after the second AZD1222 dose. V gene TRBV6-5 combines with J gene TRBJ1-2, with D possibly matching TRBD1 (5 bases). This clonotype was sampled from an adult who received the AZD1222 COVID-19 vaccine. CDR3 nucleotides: TGTGCCAGCAGTCCCCAGGGATATGGCTACACCTTC. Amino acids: CASSPQGYGYTF.